This is a list of T cell receptor beta chains from one sample in a study of regulatory T cells in long-lasting Graves disease. From the multiplex PCR reads, TCRdb called clonotypes with MiXCR, one entry per CDR3 protein. The sample holds 530,000 or so distinct CDR3 sequences, approximately 13% seen once. These data were also filed under a second study, of T cells in Graves' hyperthyroidism and ophthalmopathy.

The source material was peripheral blood mononuclear cells (PBMCs), sampled at new diagnosis, from a patient treated with antithyroid drugs. The receptors were gathered from a man in his thirties or forties with Graves disease. Both conserved end residues are part of each CDR3. The D gene is left open where the match is weak. Clone size is given for some rows only: seen once, a few or many times, or a class if the clone is expanded.

abundance	j_gene	d_gene	v_gene	CDR3aa	CDR3nt
few	TRBJ2-7	.	TRBV6-5	CASTFSREEQYF	TGTGCCAGCACTTTCTCCAGGGAGGAGCAGTACTTC
many	TRBJ2-3	TRBD2	TRBV11-2	CASSQGRVAGVDTQYF	TGTGCCAGCAGCCAGGGAAGGGTAGCGGGAGTAGATACGCAGTATTTT
many	TRBJ2-7	TRBD2	TRBV6-5	CASSYSTQGLPRAGRVYEQYF	TGTGCCAGCAGTTACTCGACTCAGGGACTACCAAGAGCGGGGAGGGTCTACGAGCAGTACTTC
few	TRBJ1-4	TRBD1	TRBV28	CASSLWTGPAEKLFF	TGTGCCAGCAGTCTTTGGACAGGGCCAGCGGAAAAACTGTTTTTT
.	TRBJ2-7	TRBD1	TRBV5-1	CASSLTGTGVLYEQYF	TGCGCCAGCAGCCTAACCGGGACAGGCGTCCTCTACGAGCAGTACTTC
few	TRBJ1-2	TRBD1	TRBV9	CASSSRDRGNYGYTF	TGTGCCAGCAGCTCCCGGGACAGGGGGAACTATGGCTACACCTTC
many	TRBJ2-7	TRBD1	TRBV7-9	CASSTDRGRSYEQYF	TGTGCCAGCAGCACGGACAGGGGGCGCTCCTACGAGCAGTACTTC
many	TRBJ2-3	TRBD2	TRBV12-3/TRBV12-4	CASSLIRTSDTQYF	TGTGCCAGCAGTTTAATCCGGACTAGCGATACGCAGTATTTT
few	TRBJ2-4	.	TRBV28	CASSLIAKNIQYF	TGTGCCAGCAGTTTAATAGCCAAAAACATTCAGTACTTC
many	TRBJ2-7	TRBD2	TRBV27	CASSSGGGPYEQYF	TGTGCCAGCAGTTCGGGCGGGGGGCCCTACGAGCAGTACTTC
many	TRBJ2-7	.	TRBV10-3	CAISGGAPTYEQYF	TGTGCCATCAGTGGCGGGGCGCCCACCTACGAGCAGTACTTC
.	TRBJ2-1	TRBD2	TRBV6-2/TRBV6-3	CASSSRLASVYNEQFF	TGTGCCAGCAGTTCGCGACTAGCCTCGGTCTACAATGAGCAGTTCTTC
few	TRBJ2-2	.	TRBV7-9	CASSSLSGRSTGELFF	TGTGCCAGCAGCTCTCTCTCTGGGAGGTCCACCGGGGAGCTGTTTTTT
few	TRBJ1-5	TRBD1	TRBV18	CASSPQGTGGNQPQHF	TGTGCCAGCTCACCACAAGGGACAGGTGGGAATCAGCCCCAGCATTTT
few	TRBJ2-3	TRBD2	TRBV7-3	CASSTTGAGTDTQYF	TGTGCCAGCAGCACTACGGGAGCGGGAACAGATACGCAGTATTTT
many	TRBJ2-3	TRBD2	TRBV2	CASRATSGRAIDTQYF	TGTGCCAGCAGGGCGACTAGCGGGAGGGCCATCGATACGCAGTATTTT
many	TRBJ2-3	.	TRBV11-1	CASSFGGGDTQYF	TGTGCCAGCAGCTTTGGCGGAGGAGATACGCAGTATTTT
few	TRBJ1-1	TRBD1	TRBV18	CASSPGQGATEAFF	TGTGCCAGCTCACCAGGACAGGGGGCGACTGAAGCTTTCTTT
many	TRBJ2-5	TRBD2	TRBV29-1	CSVRGTSGETQYF	TGCAGCGTGAGGGGGACTAGCGGAGAGACCCAGTACTTC
many	TRBJ1-2	TRBD1	TRBV7-9	CASSLGSVGGTGYTF	TGTGCCAGCAGCTTAGGATCGGTAGGGGGCACTGGCTACACCTTC
many	TRBJ2-1	TRBD2	TRBV2	CASSRVAGAQNEQFF	TGTGCCAGCAGTCGGGTAGCGGGAGCGCAGAATGAGCAGTTCTTC
.	TRBJ1-5	TRBD1	TRBV30	CAWSHGRGGTQPQHF	TGTGCCTGGAGTCACGGGAGAGGGGGCACTCAGCCCCAGCATTTT
.	TRBJ2-2	.	TRBV11-1	CASSQAGAGELFF	TGCGCCAGCAGCCAAGCAGGGGCCGGGGAGCTGTTTTTT
few	TRBJ2-1	.	TRBV5-1	CASSLEGGNEQFF	TGCGCCAGCAGCTTGGAAGGGGGGAATGAGCAGTTCTTC
.	TRBJ2-5	TRBD1	TRBV20-1	CSADQGVGETQYF	TGCAGTGCTGACCAGGGGGTAGGGGAGACCCAGTACTTC
many	TRBJ2-7	.	TRBV2	CASSVGRAPYEQYF	TGTGCCAGCAGTGTAGGCCGAGCTCCATACGAGCAGTACTTC
many	TRBJ2-2	TRBD1	TRBV3-1	CASSREMDRVADTTGELFF	TGTGCCAGCAGTCGCGAAATGGACAGGGTAGCGGATACCACCGGGGAGCTGTTTTTT
many	TRBJ2-7	TRBD2	TRBV19	CASSFTAGGTYEQYF	TGTGCCAGTAGTTTTACAGCGGGAGGCACCTACGAGCAGTACTTC
.	TRBJ2-5	.	TRBV5-1	CASSLGLQEAQYF	TGCGCCAGCAGCTTGGGACTACAAGAGGCCCAGTACTTC
.	TRBJ1-2	TRBD1	TRBV6-1	CASRRQGIGYGYTF	TGTGCCAGCAGGAGACAGGGGATAGGGTATGGCTACACCTTC
many	TRBJ2-7	.	TRBV2	CASSVVRGSSYEQYF	TGTGCCAGCAGTGTAGTGAGAGGGTCTTCCTACGAGCAGTACTTC
.	TRBJ2-1	.	TRBV28	CASSYTHRGPSEQFF	TGTGCCAGCAGTTACACCCATCGGGGCCCCAGTGAGCAGTTCTTC
.	TRBJ2-1	TRBD2	TRBV10-3	CAIKIAGVYNEQFF	TGTGCCATCAAGATAGCGGGAGTCTACAATGAGCAGTTCTTC
.	TRBJ1-1	.	TRBV11-3	CASYGRNTEAFF	TGTGCCAGCTATGGCAGAAACACTGAAGCTTTCTTT
many	TRBJ1-1	.	TRBV20-1	CSATRSGRGDTEAFF	TGCAGTGCTACCCGATCCGGACGGGGCGACACTGAAGCTTTCTTT
many	TRBJ2-7	.	TRBV5-1	CASSLTRENYEQYF	TGCGCCAGCAGCTTGACTCGGGAAAACTACGAGCAGTACTTC
few	TRBJ2-1	TRBD1	TRBV7-6	CASSLEPGQGLYNEQFF	TGTGCCAGCAGCTTAGAACCGGGACAGGGGCTTTACAATGAGCAGTTCTTC
many	TRBJ2-1	TRBD2	TRBV5-1	CASSLFSGRGYNEQFF	TGCGCCAGCAGCTTGTTTAGCGGGAGAGGCTACAATGAGCAGTTCTTC
.	TRBJ1-1	.	TRBV19	CASSMPAGNTEAFF	TGTGCCAGTAGTATGCCGGCGGGGAACACTGAAGCTTTCTTT
many	TRBJ2-1	TRBD2	TRBV6-2/TRBV6-3	CASKNGRSAWYNEQFF	TGTGCCAGCAAGAACGGGAGGTCCGCATGGTACAATGAGCAGTTCTTC
many	TRBJ2-7	.	TRBV12-3/TRBV12-4	CASSFRAYEQYF	TGTGCCAGCAGCTTCCGGGCATACGAGCAGTACTTC
.	TRBJ2-3	TRBD2	TRBV29-1	CSVTGLAGADTQYF	TGCAGCGTTACGGGACTAGCGGGAGCGGATACGCAGTATTTT
many	TRBJ1-5	.	TRBV2	CASRREEGRNQPQHF	TGTGCCAGCAGGAGGGAAGAGGGACGCAATCAGCCCCAGCATTTT
many	TRBJ1-5	TRBD1	TRBV5-1	CASSLAGQGNQPQHF	TGCGCCAGCAGCTTGGCCGGACAGGGTAATCAGCCCCAGCATTTT
many	TRBJ1-2	TRBD1	TRBV24-1	CATSSGQGVFGYTF	TGTGCCACCAGCTCTGGACAGGGTGTCTTTGGCTACACCTTC